Below, one T cell receptor (beta chain) is given with its context. No antigen is known for it. A much larger clone lies one base from this, so it may be a read error. Arm-PCR of CDR3 regions with iRepertoire HTBI primers generated TCR beta libraries. TCRdb reprocessed the multiplex PCR reads with MiXCR, giving one entry per CDR3 protein. The sample shows 520,000 or so distinct CDR3 sequences, more than 10% of them seen only once. Regarding time point: newly diagnosed GD, antithyroid drugs for less than 3 months. RNA extracted from PBMCs served as the sequencing template. The data were taken from a study of regulatory T cells in long-lasting Graves disease. Overall study context: Graves' patients diagnosed newly had used antithyroid drugs under 3 months.

Broader study findings: Persistent disease showed a preference for TRBV28, TRBJ1-2 and TRBJ2-5. Comparison showed that persistent patients shared more public clonotypes (fewer than 3,000) than new patients (roughly 1,000).

This CDR3 is built from 15 residues. These same data were also listed under a study on T cells in Graves' hyperthyroidism and ophthalmopathy. That investigation notes: HTBI primers were the set used in a first-round RT-PCR of the TCR CDR3.

The input for sequencing was peripheral blood mononuclear cells (PBMCs), taken at new diagnosis, from a patient treated with antithyroid drugs. The receptor was isolated from a woman aged 30 to 39 with Graves disease. The chain employs TRBV12-3 or TRBV12-4 and TRBJ2-4; weak D call: TRBD2 (7 bases). Here the CDR3 reads CASSLEGGTKNIQYF. CDR3 DNA sequence: TGTGCCAGCAGCTTAGAGGGGGGGACCAAAAACATTCAGTACTTC.